This T cell receptor (beta chain) was sequenced in a study of CD8 T cells in ankylosing spondylitis. Regarding the study as a whole: Seemingly distinctive of ankylosing spondylitis blood was a TCR beta motif formed by eight highly homologous variants. The clones that were linked to disease were reported to be significantly enriched in matched synovial fluid samples from ankylosing spondylitis patients.

It was by quantitative 5'-RACE with molecular barcodes that TCR beta libraries were made. Using its own MiXCR run on the 5' RACE reads, TCRdb lists one record per CDR3 protein. The sample contains a few hundred thousand distinct CDR3 sequences, around 22% of which appear only once. V lost 3 bases and J lost 0, with 11 bases in between. This CDR3 region has 15 residues. The germline V gene encodes CDR1 SGHRS and CDR2 YFSETQ. In the case of this clonotype: Its antigen remains unknown.

Sequenced input: blood, either unsorted or a sorted T cell fraction (not recorded which). The chain links TRBV5-1 to TRBJ2-3, with D possibly called TRBD1 or TRBD2 (6 bases each). This TCR derives from a male donor with ankylosing spondylitis. CDR3 DNA: TGCGCCAGCAGCTCGGGGGCGCCGAGCACAGATACGCAGTATTTT. Residues: CASSSGAPSTDTQYF.